This T cell receptor (beta chain) was found in a study of T cells expressing NK-cell markers. With the 5' RACE reads reprocessed, TCRdb shows one record per CDR3 protein and no DNA. This sample's table reports about 460,000 distinct CDR3 sequences. Germline V gene sequence: CDR1 SGDLS, CDR2 YYNGEE. The CDR3 is 14 residues long. The TCR originated in a woman aged 50 to 60 in good health. V usage is TRBV9 and J usage is TRBJ1-5. The material sequenced was blood T cells: a sorted CD56 or NKG2C T cell subset, CD4+ or CD8+ T cells, or bulk PBMC T cells (not recorded which). This chain's CDR3 is CASSVGGWYQPQHF.